Shown below are 3 T cell receptor beta chains from a single sample sequenced in a study of T cells of healthy individuals (dated by TCRdb to between 2017 and 2018). Library preparation employed 5' RACE. The run used an Illumina MiSeq. In-frame beta chains were kept once TCRdb had trimmed the public reads at Q25 with fastp and called clones with MiXCR. Every distinct CDR3 protein forms one entry, paired with its most common genes and DNA. This sample comprises 53,000 or so distinct CDR3 sequences, approximately 14% of them detected only once. The ten largest clones add up to 16% of the sample. These receptors came from a human donor in good health.

This clonotype was found a few times. This chain links TRBV6-6 with TRBJ1-3; D not resolved. This CDR3 comprises 10 residues. The ends were cut back, 6 bases at V and 4 bases at J, with 1 base in the middle. CDR1 MNHNY and CDR2 SVGAGI come from the germline V gene (reference sequence). CDR3: CASSGNTIYF. The CDR3, as DNA: TGTGCCAGCAGCGGAAACACCATATATTTT.

This clonotype was counted at least ten times. The rearrangement uses TRBV7-2 and TRBJ1-1; D remains unclear. This CDR3 has 13 amino acids. Per the germline V gene, CDR1 is SGHTA and CDR2 is FQGNSA. V lost 5 bases to trimming and J lost 4 bases, with 11 bases between them. In DNA, the CDR3 is TGTGCCAGCAGCCGCGAGGTGTTCACTGAAGCTTTCTTT. Protein sequence: CASSREVFTEAFF.

There are many counts of this clonotype. This chain uses TRBV4-1 with TRBJ1-1; 7 bases align to TRBD1. The V gene end was trimmed by 1 base and the J gene end by 5 bases; junction bases not matched to a gene: 4. The CDR3 length is 14 residues. Germline V gene data show CDR1 as MGHRA and CDR2 as YSYEKL. The CDR3 loop reads CASSQVHRGTEAFF. DNA of the CDR3: TGCGCCAGCAGCCAAGTCCACAGGGGTACTGAAGCTTTCTTT.